The 19 T cell receptor beta chains below all came from one sample that was sequenced in a study of blood T cells in healthy people across ages. Primers used in a second PCR of roughly 6 to 12 cycles were a sample-barcoded 5' primer and a J-beta primer mix. MiXCR, applied by TCRdb to the 5' RACE reads, yields one record per CDR3 protein. Of around 1,000,000 distinct CDR3 sequences listed, roughly 24% are singletons. The sample also formed part of further work on T cells of mothers and their children.

Sequencing was done on a sample of blood. These receptors all come from a girl aged 2 to 9 in good health.

In its sample, this clonotype was seen a few times. V usage is TRBV29-1 and J usage is TRBJ2-2, with 8 nucleotides matching TRBD2. Germline-derived CDR1 and CDR2 are SQVTM and ANQGSEA. The CDR3 is made up of 17 amino acids. V was clipped by 4 bases and J by 2 bases; unmatched bases: 12. Here the CDR3 reads CSVGEERESFNTGELFF. Written as DNA, the CDR3 is TGCAGCGTTGGGGAGGAGCGGGAGTCCTTCAACACCGGGGAGCTGTTTTTT.

The chain joins TRBV5-6 to TRBJ2-5, with TRBD2 matching 12 bases. The last part of the DNA fits TRBJ2-1 better; the J call may be wrong. From germline, CDR1 is SGHDT and CDR2 YYEEEE. The CDR3 runs 16 residues. CDR3 protein: CASRYLAGGQVNEQFF. CDR3 sequence (DNA): TGTGCCAGCAGATACCTAGCGGGGGGGCAGGTGAATGAGCAGTTCTTC.

This clonotype was seen more than once but under ten times. CDR3 in DNA: TGTGCCATTTCCCCGGGACAGGCCTACAATGAGCAGTTCTTC. As protein: CAISPGQAYNEQFF. This rearrangement joins TRBV6-2 or TRBV6-3 to TRBJ2-5, with TRBD1 matching 8 bases. The last part of the DNA fits TRBJ2-1 better; the J call may be wrong. The germline V gene encodes CDR1 MNHEY and CDR2 SVGEGT. The CDR3 contains 14 residues.

The CDR3 is CASSFTPGYYGYTF. CDR3 DNA: TGTGCCAGCAGCTTCACACCCGGTTATTATGGCTACACCTTC. This chain links TRBV11-2 with TRBJ1-2, with unresolved D. CDR1 and CDR2 from the germline V gene are SGHAT and FQNNGV. Trimming cost V 3 bases and J 5 bases, with 13 bases left between them. There are 14 residues in the CDR3.

The genes are TRBV25-1 and TRBJ2-1; a weak D match, TRBD2 (7 bases). There are 13 residues in the CDR3. Trimming took 6 bases from V and 6 from J, leaving 12 bases between them. Germline V gene data show CDR1 as MGHDK and CDR2 as SYGVNS. The CDR3 nucleotides are TGTGCCAGCAGGCAGGGAGGGGGCAATGAGCAGTTCTTC. It codes for CASRQGGGNEQFF.

The rearrangement uses TRBV7-9 and TRBJ2-1; D call uncertain. CDR3 length: 14 residues. Germline V gene lookup returns CDR1 SEHNR and CDR2 FQNEAQ (reference sequence). The V gene lost 1 base and the J gene lost 0 bases, with 4 bases spanning the gap. CDR3 bases: TGTGCCAGCAGCTTAGTGCCCTCCTACAATGAGCAGTTCTTC. It translates to CASSLVPSYNEQFF. The entire variable domain, with the rest obtained from reference TRBV7-9 and TRBJ2-1, is as follows: DTGVSQNPRHKITKRGQNVTFRCDPISEHNRLYWYRQTLGQGPEFLTYFQNEAQLEKSRLLSDRFSAERPKGSFSTLEIQRTEQGDSAMYLCASSLVPSYNEQFFGPGTRLTVL.

This clonotype was counted between two and nine times. The chain joins TRBV29-1 to TRBJ2-6; 8 bases align to TRBD1. The CDR3 consists of 15 residues. CDR1 and CDR2 from the germline V gene are SQVTM and ANQGSEA. The CDR3 loop is CYAQGAKAGANVLTF. CDR3 sequence (DNA): TGCTACGCGCAGGGGGCAAAAGCTGGGGCCAACGTCCTGACTTTC.

The chain couples TRBV12-3 or TRBV12-4 to TRBJ2-3; D gene unclear. The CDR3 is made up of 14 amino acids. The V and J ends lost 5 bases and 2 bases respectively, with 11 bases between them. The CDR3 sequence is CASSIPRYTDTQYF. CDR3 DNA sequence: TGTGCCAGCAGTATTCCGCGGTACACAGATACGCAGTATTTT.

This chain connects TRBV20-1 to TRBJ2-4; 7 positions match TRBD1. Germline V gene sequence: CDR1 DFQATT, CDR2 SNEGSKA (reference sequence). V shed 5 bases, J shed 1 base, and the junction held 5 bases outside the gene matches. This CDR3 has 14 residues. The CDR3 here is CSAPTGPAKNIQYF. CDR3 coding DNA: TGCAGTGCTCCGACAGGGCCGGCCAAAAACATTCAGTACTTC.

This chain connects TRBV20-1 to TRBJ1-2; D is ambiguous. CDR1 and CDR2 from the germline V gene are DFQATT and SNEGSKA (reference sequence). The V end was cut by 7 bases, the J end by 7 bases, with 7 bases between. The CDR3 has 9 residues. The CDR3 DNA follows: TGCAGTGTTAGCAGTGGCTACACCTTC. It is translated as CSVSSGYTF.

This clonotype occurred a few times. This chain joins TRBV13 and TRBJ2-5; tentatively, D is TRBD2 (6 bases). The V end lost 6 bases, the J end lost 7 bases, and 12 bases lay between the germline ends. The CDR3 is made up of 12 amino acids. Germline assignment: CDR1 PRHDT and CDR2 FYEKMQ (reference sequence). CDR3 nucleotide sequence: TGTGCCAGCAGAGGAGGGGAAGGGACCCAGTACTTC. This translates into CASRGGEGTQYF.

This clonotype turned up a few times. At one end, the junction sequence differs from germline, possibly due to a read error. The CDR3 reads CGANPAGGVYEQYF. The CDR3 coding sequence is TGCGGTGCTAACCCGGCGGGCGGGGTCTACGAGCAGTACTTC. The rearrangement joins TRBV20-1 to TRBJ2-7; D may be TRBD2 (6 bases). The V gene's germline CDR1 is DFQATT and CDR2 SNEGSKA (reference sequence). The CDR3 has 14 residues.

V usage is TRBV20-1 and J usage is TRBJ2-7; no definite D call. Germline V lookup: CDR1 DFQATT, CDR2 SNEGSKA (reference sequence). V was shortened by 6 bases and J by 4 bases, with 10 bases between the two germline ends. CDR3 length equals 11 residues. In DNA, the CDR3 is TGCAGTGCCCCGAGTAGGTACGAGCAGTACTTC. Amino acid sequence: CSAPSRYEQYF.

The CDR3 DNA is TGCAGCGGCCTGGCGGACAGGGACGTGCGAGAGCAGTACTTC. Its protein product is CSGLADRDVREQYF. This chain connects TRBV29-1 to TRBJ2-7; 8 bases are a match to TRBD1. V shed 7 bases, J shed 7 bases, and the junction held 15 bases outside the gene matches. The CDR3 consists of 14 residues. The germline V gene has CDR1 SQVTM and CDR2 ANQGSEA.

The CDR3 protein is CSAPEGWTSGRASETQYF. The CDR3 nucleotides read TGCAGTGCCCCCGAGGGGTGGACTAGCGGGAGGGCCAGCGAGACCCAGTACTTC. The V gene is TRBV20-1, the J gene TRBJ2-5; 15 bases line up with TRBD2. V trimming: 6 bases; J trimming: 5 bases; junction bases outside the gene matches: 16. This CDR3 contains 18 residues. Germline assignment: CDR1 DFQATT and CDR2 SNEGSKA (reference sequence).

This clonotype has just a few counts. The chain has TRBV20-1 and TRBJ2-5, with 10 bases matching TRBD1. The CDR3 length is 13 residues. Germline V lookup: CDR1 DFQATT, CDR2 SNEGSKA (reference sequence). Trimming removed 6 bases from V and 5 bases from J; junction bases left unmatched: 6. Written as DNA, the CDR3 is TGCAGTGCCTGGGACAGGGGAACGGAGACCCAGTACTTC. As protein: CSAWDRGTETQYF.

This clonotype was detected a few times. The chain combines TRBV20-1 with TRBJ2-1, with unresolved D. V was trimmed by 5 bases and J by 3 bases, leaving 5 bases between them. This CDR3 is 11 amino acids long. Germline assignment: CDR1 DFQATT and CDR2 SNEGSKA (reference sequence). The CDR3 reads CSAPVYNEQFF. CDR3 coding DNA: TGCAGTGCTCCTGTCTACAATGAGCAGTTCTTC.

The table lists this clonotype with a few counts. The genes are TRBV4-1 and TRBJ2-7; a weak D match, TRBD2 (6 bases). There are 14 residues in the CDR3. The germline V gene has CDR1 MGHRA and CDR2 YSYEKL. V lost 1 base and J 3 bases, leaving 10 bases between the germline ends. The DNA of the CDR3 is TGCGCCAGCAGCCAAGCGGGAGCCGGCTACGAGCAGTACTTC. Residues: CASSQAGAGYEQYF.

This chain uses TRBV14 with TRBJ1-2; 9 bases map to TRBD1. V trimming: 4 bases; J trimming: 4 bases; junction bases outside the gene matches: 4. The CDR3 spans 14 residues. Germline V gives CDR1 SGHDN, CDR2 FVKESK. The CDR3 DNA sequence: TGTGCCAGCAGCCGGACGACAGGGGGCTATGGCTACACCTTC. As protein: CASSRTTGGYGYTF.